This is a list of T cell receptor beta chains from one sample in a study of blood T cells in healthy people across ages. TCRdb reprocessed the 5' RACE reads via MiXCR and lists one record per CDR3 protein. The sample holds more than 750,000 distinct CDR3 sequences, approximately 32% seen once. These data also featured in a second study, about T cells of mothers and their children.

Input material: blood. These receptors originate from a middle-aged woman in good health. Each CDR3 is given with its conserved first and last residue. Each record gives: J gene, D gene, clone size, V gene, CDR3 protein, CDR3 DNA. A D gene is named only where the DNA matches it firmly. Clone size is not always given. Where it is, it says once, few, many or a class for expanded clones.

TRBJ2-4	TRBD2	many	TRBV27	CARGGGYVAKNIQYF	TGTGCCAGGGGGGGGGGTTACGTAGCCAAAAACATTCAGTACTTC
TRBJ1-1	.	few	TRBV5-1	CASSLRGVNTEAFF	TGCGCCAGCAGCTTGCGGGGTGTGAACACTGAAGCTTTCTTT
TRBJ1-1	.	.	TRBV7-7	CASGEGQQNTEAFF	TGTGCTAGCGGGGAAGGACAGCAAAACACTGAAGCTTTCTTT
TRBJ2-1	.	.	TRBV3-1	CASSQEGRWRGYNEQFF	TGTGCCAGCAGCCAAGAAGGGCGATGGAGGGGGTACAATGAGCAGTTCTTC
TRBJ2-5	TRBD1	.	TRBV27	CASSLEGAGGVVETQYF	TGTGCCAGCAGTTTAGAGGGTGCAGGGGGTGTAGTCGAGACCCAGTACTTC
TRBJ1-1	.	.	TRBV20-1	CSARDPQGGDEAFF	TGCAGTGCTAGAGACCCCCAGGGTGGGGATGAGGCTTTCTTT
TRBJ1-1	.	few	TRBV20-1	CSARKNTEAFF	TGCAGTGCTAGAAAGAACACTGAAGCTTTCTTT
TRBJ1-1	.	.	TRBV12-3/TRBV12-4	CASSFFGQGSTEAFF	TGTGCCAGCAGTTTTTTCGGGCAGGGGAGCACTGAAGCTTTCTTT
TRBJ2-3	TRBD2	.	TRBV12-3/TRBV12-4	CASSDIAGGTDTQYF	TGTGCCAGCAGTGACATTGCGGGGGGCACAGATACGCAGTATTTT
TRBJ2-7	.	many	TRBV7-9	CASSLGTASHEQYF	TGTGCCAGCAGCTTGGGGACTGCCTCCCACGAGCAGTACTTC
TRBJ1-2	.	few	TRBV20-1	CSAPAEGGGVYGYTF	TGCAGTGCTCCAGCCGAGGGAGGGGGGGTATATGGCTACACCTTC
TRBJ2-7	.	.	TRBV11-2	CASIQGSSYNEQYF	TGTGCCAGTATACAGGGAAGCTCCTACAATGAGCAGTACTTC
TRBJ1-1	.	many	TRBV18	CASSPDKNTEAFF	TGTGCCAGCTCCCCCGACAAGAACACTGAAGCTTTCTTT
TRBJ1-1	.	few	TRBV7-9	CASSPFLAEAFF	TGTGCCAGCAGCCCATTTCTCGCTGAAGCTTTCTTT
TRBJ2-5	.	many	TRBV7-7	CASSLEEVAETQYF	TGTGCTAGCAGCTTAGAGGAGGTTGCAGAGACCCAGTACTTC
TRBJ1-1	TRBD1	.	TRBV5-1	CASSLDGQGASTEAFF	TGCGCCAGCAGCTTGGATGGACAGGGGGCGTCCACTGAAGCTTTCTTT
TRBJ1-1	.	.	TRBV29-1	CSVETDLNTEAFF	TGCAGCGTTGAGACCGATTTGAACACTGAAGCTTTCTTT
TRBJ2-5	.	few	TRBV5-4	CASSLEAYQETQYF	TGTGCCAGCAGCTTGGAGGCGTACCAAGAGACCCAGTACTTC
TRBJ2-5	.	many	TRBV28	CASIPGTLETQYF	TGTGCCAGCATCCCCGGGACCCTGGAGACCCAGTACTTC
TRBJ2-5	TRBD1	few	TRBV5-1	CASSLYLSGTGADGDQETQYF	TGCGCCAGCAGCTTGTATCTATCGGGGACAGGTGCCGACGGAGACCAAGAGACCCAGTACTTC
TRBJ1-3	.	few	TRBV7-8	CASSLQTTTGNTIYF	TGTGCCAGCAGCTTACAAACAACTACTGGAAACACCATATATTTT
TRBJ1-1	TRBD1	.	TRBV11-2	CASRAPGGRPMNTEAFF	TGTGCCAGCAGGGCCCCAGGGGGCCGGCCGATGAACACTGAAGCTTTCTTT
TRBJ2-5	.	.	TRBV20-1	CSARDSGAQETQYF	TGCAGTGCTAGAGATTCCGGGGCCCAAGAGACCCAGTACTTC